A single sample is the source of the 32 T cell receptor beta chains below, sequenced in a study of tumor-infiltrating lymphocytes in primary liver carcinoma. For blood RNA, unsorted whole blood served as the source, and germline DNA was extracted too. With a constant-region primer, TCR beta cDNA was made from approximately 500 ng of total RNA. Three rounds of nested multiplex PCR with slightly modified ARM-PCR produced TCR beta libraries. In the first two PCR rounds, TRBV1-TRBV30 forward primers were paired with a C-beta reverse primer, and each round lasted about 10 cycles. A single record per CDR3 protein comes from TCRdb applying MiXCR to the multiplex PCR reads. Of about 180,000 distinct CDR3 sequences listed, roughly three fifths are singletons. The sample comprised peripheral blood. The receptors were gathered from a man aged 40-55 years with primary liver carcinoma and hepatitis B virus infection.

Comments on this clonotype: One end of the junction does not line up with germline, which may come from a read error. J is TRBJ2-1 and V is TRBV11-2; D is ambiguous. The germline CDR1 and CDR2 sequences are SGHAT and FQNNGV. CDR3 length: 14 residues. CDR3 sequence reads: CANSSPAPNNEQFF. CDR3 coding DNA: TGTGCCAACAGCTCGCCGGCCCCTAATAATGAGCAGTTCTTC.

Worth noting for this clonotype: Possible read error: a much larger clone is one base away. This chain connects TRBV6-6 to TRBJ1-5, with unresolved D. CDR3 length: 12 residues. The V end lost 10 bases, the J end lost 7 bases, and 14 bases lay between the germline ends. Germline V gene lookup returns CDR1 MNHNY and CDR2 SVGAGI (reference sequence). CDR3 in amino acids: CATSRVGQPQHF. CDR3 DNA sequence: TGTGCCACCAGCCGAGTGGGGCAGCCCCAGCATTTT.

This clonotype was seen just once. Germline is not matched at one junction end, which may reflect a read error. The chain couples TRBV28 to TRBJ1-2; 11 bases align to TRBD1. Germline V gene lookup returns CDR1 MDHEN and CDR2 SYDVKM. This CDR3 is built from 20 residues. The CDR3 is CTSTSTGTGGTPDALYGHTF. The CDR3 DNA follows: TGTACCAGCACTTCGACCGGGACAGGGGGAACCCCCGACGCCCTCTATGGCCACACCTTC.

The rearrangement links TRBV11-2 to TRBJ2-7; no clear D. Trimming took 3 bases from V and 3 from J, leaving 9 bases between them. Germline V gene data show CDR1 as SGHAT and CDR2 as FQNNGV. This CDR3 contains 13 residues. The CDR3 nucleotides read TGTGCCAGCAGCTTCCTATATAGCTACGAGCAGTACTTC. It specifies CASSFLYSYEQYF.

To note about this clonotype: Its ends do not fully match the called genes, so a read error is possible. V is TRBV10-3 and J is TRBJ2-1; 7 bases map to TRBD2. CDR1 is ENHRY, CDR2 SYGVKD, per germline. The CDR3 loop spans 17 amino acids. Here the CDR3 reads CTISERGRTSSYNEQFF. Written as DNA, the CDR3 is TGTACCATCAGTGAGCGGGGCAGAACTAGCTCCTACAATGAGCAGTTCTTC.

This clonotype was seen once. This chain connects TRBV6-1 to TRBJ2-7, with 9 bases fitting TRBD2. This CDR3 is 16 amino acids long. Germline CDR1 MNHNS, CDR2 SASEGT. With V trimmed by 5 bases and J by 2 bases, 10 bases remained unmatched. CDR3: CASSFGASGNPYEQYF. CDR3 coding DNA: TGTGCCAGCAGTTTTGGTGCTAGCGGGAACCCCTACGAGCAGTACTTC.

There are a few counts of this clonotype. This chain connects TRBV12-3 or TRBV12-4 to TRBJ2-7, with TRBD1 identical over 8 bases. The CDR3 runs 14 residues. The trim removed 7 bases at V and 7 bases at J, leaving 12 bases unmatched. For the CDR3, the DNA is TGTGCCAGCAAACAGGACAGGGCCTCTTATGAGCAGTACTTC. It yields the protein CASKQDRASYEQYF.

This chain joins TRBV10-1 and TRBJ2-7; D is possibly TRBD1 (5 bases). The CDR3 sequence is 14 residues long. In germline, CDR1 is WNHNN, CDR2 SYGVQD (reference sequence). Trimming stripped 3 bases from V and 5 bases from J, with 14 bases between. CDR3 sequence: CASSEGQGDHEQYF. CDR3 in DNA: TGCGCCAGCAGTGAAGGTCAGGGCGACCACGAGCAGTACTTC.

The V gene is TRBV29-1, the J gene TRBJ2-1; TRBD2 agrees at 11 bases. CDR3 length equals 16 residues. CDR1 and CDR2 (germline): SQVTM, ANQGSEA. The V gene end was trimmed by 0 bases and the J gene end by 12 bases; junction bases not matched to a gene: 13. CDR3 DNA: TGCAGCGTTGAAGATGCCGTATTAGCGGGGGGGGGTGGGCAGTTCTTC. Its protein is CSVEDAVLAGGGGQFF.

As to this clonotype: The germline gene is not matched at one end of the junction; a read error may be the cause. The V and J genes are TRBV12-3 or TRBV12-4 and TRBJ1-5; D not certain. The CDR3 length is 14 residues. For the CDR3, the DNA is TGTGCCAGCAGTTCTAGGTCTAGCAGTCAGCCCCAGCATTTT. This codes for CASSSRSSSQPQHF.

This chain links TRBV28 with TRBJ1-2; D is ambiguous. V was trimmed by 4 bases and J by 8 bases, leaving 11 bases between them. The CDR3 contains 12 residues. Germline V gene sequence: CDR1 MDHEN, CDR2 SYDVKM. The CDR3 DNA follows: TGTGCCAGCAGTTCGGACCCTAGGGGCTACACCTTC. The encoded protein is CASSSDPRGYTF.

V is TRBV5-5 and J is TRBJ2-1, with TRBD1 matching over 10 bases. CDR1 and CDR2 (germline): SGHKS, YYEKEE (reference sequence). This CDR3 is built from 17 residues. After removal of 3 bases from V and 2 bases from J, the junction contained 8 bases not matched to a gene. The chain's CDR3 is CASSSPGQGITYNEQFF. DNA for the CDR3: TGTGCCAGCAGCTCGCCGGGACAGGGGATAACCTACAATGAGCAGTTCTTC.

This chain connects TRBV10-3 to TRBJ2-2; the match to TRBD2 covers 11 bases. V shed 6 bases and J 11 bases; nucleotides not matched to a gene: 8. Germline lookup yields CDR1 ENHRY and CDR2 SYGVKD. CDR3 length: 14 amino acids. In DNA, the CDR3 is TGTGCCATCAGGCCCGGACTAGCGGGCGGAGAGCTGTTTTTT. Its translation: CAIRPGLAGGELFF.

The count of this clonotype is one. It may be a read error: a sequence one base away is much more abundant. CDR3 DNA: TGCAGCGTGGCCCAACGGGACAGGACAGATACGCAGTATTTT. Its protein is CSVAQRDRTDTQYF. This chain links TRBV29-1 with TRBJ2-3, with TRBD1 matching 8 bases. The V gene's germline CDR1 is SQVTM and CDR2 ANQGSEA. J gave up 3 bases and V 6 bases, and 8 bases lay outside the gene matches. There are 14 residues in the CDR3.

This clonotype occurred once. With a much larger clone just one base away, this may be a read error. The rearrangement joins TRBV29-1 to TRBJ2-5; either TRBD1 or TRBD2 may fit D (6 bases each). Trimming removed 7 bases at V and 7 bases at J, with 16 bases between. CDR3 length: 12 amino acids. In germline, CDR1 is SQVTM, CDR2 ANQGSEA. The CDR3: CSDVRGVRTQYF. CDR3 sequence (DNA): TGCAGCGATGTGAGGGGGGTGCGGACCCAGTACTTC. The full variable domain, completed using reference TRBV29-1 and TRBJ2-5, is SAVISQKPSRDICQRGTSLTIQCQVDSQVTMMFWYRQQPGQSLTLIATANQGSEATYESGFVIDKFPISRPNLTFSTLTVSNMSPEDSSIYLCSDVRGVRTQYFGPGTRLLVL.

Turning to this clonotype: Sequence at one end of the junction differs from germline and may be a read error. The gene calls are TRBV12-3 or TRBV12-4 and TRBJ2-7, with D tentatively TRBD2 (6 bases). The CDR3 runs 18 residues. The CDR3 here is CASSLGGGAGSPSCEQYF. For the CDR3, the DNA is TGTGCCAGCAGTTTAGGCGGCGGGGCAGGGTCCCCCTCCTGCGAGCAGTACTTC.

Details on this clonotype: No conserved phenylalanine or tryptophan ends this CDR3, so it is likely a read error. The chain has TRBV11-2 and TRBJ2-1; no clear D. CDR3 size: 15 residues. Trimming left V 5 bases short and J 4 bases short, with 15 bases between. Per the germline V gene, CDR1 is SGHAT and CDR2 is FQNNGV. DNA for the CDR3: TGTGCCAGCAGCCGAAGCCTAGTGGAGTACAATGAGCAGTTCTTA. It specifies CASSRSLVEYNEQFL.

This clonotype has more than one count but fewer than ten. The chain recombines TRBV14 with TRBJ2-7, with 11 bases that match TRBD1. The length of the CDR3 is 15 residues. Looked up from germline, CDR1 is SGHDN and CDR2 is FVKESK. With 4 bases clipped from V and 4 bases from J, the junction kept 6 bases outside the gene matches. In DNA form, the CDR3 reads TGTGCCAGCAGCCCCTCCGGGACAGGGGGTTACGAGCAGTACTTC. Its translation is CASSPSGTGGYEQYF.

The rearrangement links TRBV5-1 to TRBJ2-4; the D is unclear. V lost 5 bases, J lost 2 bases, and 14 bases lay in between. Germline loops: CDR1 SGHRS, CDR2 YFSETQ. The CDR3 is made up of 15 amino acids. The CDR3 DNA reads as TGCGCCAGCAGAGAGGACGTGTTAACCAAAAACATTCAGTACTTC. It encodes CASREDVLTKNIQYF.

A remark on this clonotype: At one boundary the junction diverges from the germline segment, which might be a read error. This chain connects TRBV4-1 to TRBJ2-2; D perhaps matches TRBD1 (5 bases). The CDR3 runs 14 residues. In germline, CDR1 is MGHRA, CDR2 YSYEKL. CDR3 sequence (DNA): TGTGCCAGCAGCCAAGGGGCCCCCACCGGGGAGCTGTTTTTT. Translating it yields CASSQGAPTGELFF.

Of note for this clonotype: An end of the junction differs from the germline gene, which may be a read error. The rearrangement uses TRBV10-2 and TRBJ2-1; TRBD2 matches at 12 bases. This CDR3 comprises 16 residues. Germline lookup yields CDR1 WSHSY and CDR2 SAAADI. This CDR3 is CASSLRLAGVMNEQLF. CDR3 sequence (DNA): TGCGCCAGCAGTCTCCGACTAGCGGGAGTTATGAATGAGCAGCTCTTC.

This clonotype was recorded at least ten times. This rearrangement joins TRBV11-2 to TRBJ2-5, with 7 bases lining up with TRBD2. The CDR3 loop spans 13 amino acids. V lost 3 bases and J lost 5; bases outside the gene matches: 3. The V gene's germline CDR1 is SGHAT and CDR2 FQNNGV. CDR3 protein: CASSFGGVETQYF. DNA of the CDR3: TGTGCCAGCAGCTTTGGGGGGGTGGAGACCCAGTACTTC.

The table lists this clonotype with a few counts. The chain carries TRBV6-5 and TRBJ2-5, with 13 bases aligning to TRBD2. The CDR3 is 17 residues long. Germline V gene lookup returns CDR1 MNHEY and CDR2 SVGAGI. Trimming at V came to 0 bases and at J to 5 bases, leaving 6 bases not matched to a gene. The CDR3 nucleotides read TGTGCCAGCAGTTACTCCGGGACTAGCGGGATAGCGGAGACCCAGTACTTC. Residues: CASSYSGTSGIAETQYF.

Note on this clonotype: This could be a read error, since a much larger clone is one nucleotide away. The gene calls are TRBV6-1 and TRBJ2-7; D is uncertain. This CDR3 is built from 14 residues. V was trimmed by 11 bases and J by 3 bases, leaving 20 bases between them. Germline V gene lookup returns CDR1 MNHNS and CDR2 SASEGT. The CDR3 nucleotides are TGTGCCTCCAACCGAAATCGGCTCGACTACGAGCAGTACTTC. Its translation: CASNRNRLDYEQYF.

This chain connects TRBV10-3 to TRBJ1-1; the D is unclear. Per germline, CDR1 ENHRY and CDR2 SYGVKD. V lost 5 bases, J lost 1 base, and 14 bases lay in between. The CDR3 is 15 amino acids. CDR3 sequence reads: CAISRDGPANTEAFF. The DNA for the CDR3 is TGTGCCATCAGTCGGGATGGGCCGGCGAACACTGAAGCTTTCTTT.

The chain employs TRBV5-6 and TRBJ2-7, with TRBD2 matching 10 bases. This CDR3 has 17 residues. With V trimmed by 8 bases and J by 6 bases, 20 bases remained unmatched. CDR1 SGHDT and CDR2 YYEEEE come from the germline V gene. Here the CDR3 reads CARGHPWSGRALSEQYF. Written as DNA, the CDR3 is TGTGCCAGAGGACATCCCTGGAGCGGGAGGGCCCTCAGCGAGCAGTACTTC.

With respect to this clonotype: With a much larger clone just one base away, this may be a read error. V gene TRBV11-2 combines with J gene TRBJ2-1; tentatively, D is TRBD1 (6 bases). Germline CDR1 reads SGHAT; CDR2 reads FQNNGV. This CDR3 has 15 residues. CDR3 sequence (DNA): TGTGCCAGCAGCTTTAATGGGGGCTCCTACGATGAGCAGTTCTTC. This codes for CASSFNGGSYDEQFF. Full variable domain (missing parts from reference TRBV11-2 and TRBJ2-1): EAGVAQSPRYKIIEKRQSVAFWCNPISGHATLYWYQQILGQGPKLLIQFQNNGVVDDSQLPKDRFSAERLKGVDSTLKIQPAKLEDSAVYLCASSFNGGSYDEQFFGPGTRLTVL.

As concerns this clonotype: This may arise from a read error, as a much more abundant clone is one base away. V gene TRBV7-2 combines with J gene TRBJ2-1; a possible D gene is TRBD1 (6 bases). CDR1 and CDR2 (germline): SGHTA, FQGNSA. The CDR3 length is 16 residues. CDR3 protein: CVSSLEGRQGFNEQFF. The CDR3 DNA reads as TGTGTCAGCAGCTTAGAGGGCAGGCAGGGGTTCAATGAGCAGTTCTTC.

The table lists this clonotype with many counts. The CDR3 sequence is CSVETSGRHNEQFF. DNA for the CDR3: TGCAGCGTTGAGACTAGCGGGAGGCACAATGAGCAGTTCTTC. The V gene is TRBV29-1, the J gene TRBJ2-1; TRBD2 matches 13 bases. The CDR3 runs to 14 residues. Trimming took 3 bases from V and 5 from J; bases not matched to a gene: 1. The germline CDR1 and CDR2 sequences are SQVTM and ANQGSEA.

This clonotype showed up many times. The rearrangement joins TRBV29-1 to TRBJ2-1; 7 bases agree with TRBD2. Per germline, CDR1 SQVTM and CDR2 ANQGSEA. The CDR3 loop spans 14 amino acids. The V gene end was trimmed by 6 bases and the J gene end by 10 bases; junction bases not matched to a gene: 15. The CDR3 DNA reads TGCAGCGTCGCCCGAACGCTAGCGGAAAGCGAGCAGTTCTTC. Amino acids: CSVARTLAESEQFF.

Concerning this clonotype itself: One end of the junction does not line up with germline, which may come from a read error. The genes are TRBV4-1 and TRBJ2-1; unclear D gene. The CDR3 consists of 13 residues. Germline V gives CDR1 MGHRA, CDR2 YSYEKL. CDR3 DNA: TGCGCCTGCAGCCCCGCCCCCTACAATGAGCAGTTCTTC. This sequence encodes CACSPAPYNEQFF.

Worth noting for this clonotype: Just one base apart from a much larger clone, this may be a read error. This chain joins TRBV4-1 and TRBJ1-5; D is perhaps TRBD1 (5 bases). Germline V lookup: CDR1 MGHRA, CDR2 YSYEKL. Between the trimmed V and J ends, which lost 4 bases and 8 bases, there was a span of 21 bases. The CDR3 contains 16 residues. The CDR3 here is CASSRWVLGGGEPQHF. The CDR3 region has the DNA TGCGCCAGCAGCCGCTGGGTCCTGGGGGGAGGTGAGCCCCAGCATTTT.